Each of the 18 T cell receptor beta chains below was sequenced from the same sample in a study of T-cell memory formation after mild COVID-19. TCRdb recomputed calls from the 5' RACE reads with MiXCR, one row per CDR3 protein. The sample includes 250,000 to 300,000 distinct CDR3 sequences, around 15% of them seen just once. Sequencing was performed on PBMCs or a T cell subset sorted from them (not recorded which). The receptors stem from a man between 18 and 35 years old who had mild COVID-19 (a few samples of this study predate the infection). Cell type and time point are not known.

This clonotype was detected only a few times. The chain links TRBV4-1 to TRBJ1-2; 7 bases are a match to TRBD1. Trimming cost V 0 bases and J 1 base; bases outside gene matches: 8. The CDR3 is 17 residues long. CDR1 is MGHRA, CDR2 YSYEKL, per germline. The CDR3 protein is CASSQDSTGLDNYGYTF. The CDR3 bases are TGCGCCAGCAGCCAAGATTCGACAGGGTTAGATAACTATGGCTACACCTTC.

This clonotype was observed at least ten times. V is TRBV7-2 and J is TRBJ2-3; a weak D match, TRBD1 (5 bases). The ends were cut back, 3 bases at V and 5 bases at J, with 9 bases in the middle. CDR1 and CDR2 from the germline V gene are SGHTA and FQGNSA. The CDR3 is 13 amino acids. The CDR3 loop is CASSFGAGDTQYF. CDR3 DNA sequence: TGTGCCAGCAGCTTTGGGGCTGGAGATACGCAGTATTTT. The variable domain in full, with the rest retrieved from reference TRBV7-2 and TRBJ2-3, is GAGVSQSPSNKVTEKGKDVELRCDPISGHTALYWYRQSLGQGLEFLIYFQGNSAPDKSGLPSDRFSAERTGGSVSTLTIQRTQQEDSAVYLCASSFGAGDTQYFGPGTRLTVL.

This clonotype was recorded a few times. DNA for the CDR3: TGCGCCAGCAGCCCGCAGACAGGGTGGAACACTGAAGCTTTCTTT. It is translated as CASSPQTGWNTEAFF. V usage is TRBV5-1 and J usage is TRBJ1-1; 7 bases align to TRBD1. V lost 4 bases to trimming and J lost 1 base; unmatched junction nucleotides: 7. The CDR3 has 15 residues. Germline V lookup: CDR1 SGHRS, CDR2 YFSETQ.

The table lists this clonotype with many counts. The V call is TRBV19, the J call TRBJ1-1; D is unresolved. Trimming shortened V by 6 bases and J by 8 bases, and 13 bases separated the two germline ends. Germline CDR1 is LNHDA and CDR2 is SQIVND (reference sequence). This CDR3 has 12 residues. The CDR3: CASSYRPGEAFF. CDR3 nucleotide sequence: TGTGCCAGTAGCTATAGACCTGGGGAAGCTTTCTTT. Looking up the rest from reference TRBV19 and TRBJ1-1 gives the full variable domain: DGGITQSPKYLFRKEGQNVTLSCEQNLNHDAMYWYRQDPGQGLRLIYYSQIVNDFQKGDIAEGYSVSREKKESFPLTVTSAQKNPTAFYLCASSYRPGEAFFGQGTRLTVV.

This clonotype was detected a few times. The chain recombines TRBV5-5 with TRBJ2-1, with 7 bases identical to TRBD2. Germline lookup yields CDR1 SGHKS and CDR2 YYEKEE (reference sequence). This CDR3 is built from 17 residues. Germline trimming cut 4 bases from V and 1 base from J; bases unmatched to any gene: 11. The CDR3 is CASSPTLAGRSYNEQFF. The CDR3 nucleotides read TGTGCCAGCAGCCCGACTTTAGCGGGCCGGTCCTACAATGAGCAGTTCTTC.

The V and J genes are TRBV10-3 and TRBJ1-2, with a weak D call TRBD1 (5 bases). Per germline, CDR1 ENHRY and CDR2 SYGVKD. The CDR3 runs 15 residues. V gave up 2 bases and J gave up 3 bases, with 13 bases separating them. CDR3 protein: CAISEVRGLHYGYTF. The DNA for the CDR3 is TGTGCCATCAGTGAGGTTAGGGGACTGCACTATGGCTACACCTTC.

Only a few counts were recorded for this clonotype. DNA of the CDR3: TGTGCCAGCGGGCGTGGTAGTCCCATTCCTGAGCAGTTCTTC. Its protein is CASGRGSPIPEQFF. The chain uses TRBV12-3 or TRBV12-4 and TRBJ2-1; D is undetermined. The CDR3 has 14 amino acids. The V gene lost 8 bases and the J gene lost 9 bases, with 20 bases spanning the gap.

The table lists this clonotype with a few counts. The gene calls are TRBV6-5 and TRBJ2-2; D not resolved. This CDR3 is built from 13 residues. CDR1 MNHEY and CDR2 SVGAGI come from the germline V gene. Trimming left V 0 bases short and J 6 bases short, with 5 bases between. The CDR3 nucleotides are TGTGCCAGCAGTTACTCGAAGGCCGGGGAGCTGTTTTTT. This codes for CASSYSKAGELFF.

The genes are TRBV6-6 and TRBJ1-5, with D possibly being TRBD1 (5 bases). This CDR3 has 14 residues. V was pared by 5 bases and J by 6 bases, with 14 bases between. CDR1 is MNHNY, CDR2 SVGAGI, per germline (reference sequence). The DNA for the CDR3 is TGTGCCAGCAGTCCCCGCCAGGGAGCTCAGCCCCAGCATTTT. Translated, it gives CASSPRQGAQPQHF.

This sequence joins TRBV7-2 and TRBJ2-2; no clear D gene. The CDR3 totals 13 residues. The germline CDR1 and CDR2 sequences are SGHTA and FQGNSA. V shed 0 bases and J shed 8 bases, with 7 bases lying between them. CDR3 loop: CASSLARPGELFF. CDR3 nucleotides: TGTGCCAGCAGCTTAGCCCGGCCGGGGGAGCTGTTTTTT.

This clonotype was counted many times. This rearrangement joins TRBV5-1 to TRBJ2-3, with 7 bases aligning to TRBD1. Looked up from germline, CDR1 is SGHRS and CDR2 is YFSETQ. Trimming took 4 bases from V and 2 from J; bases not matched to a gene: 13. The CDR3 totals 17 residues. Written as DNA, the CDR3 is TGCGCCAGCAGCAACCGAATAAGGACAGGCCCCACAGATACGCAGTATTTT. It translates to CASSNRIRTGPTDTQYF. Supplemented by reference TRBV5-1 and TRBJ2-3, the full variable domain reads KAGVTQTPRYLIKTRGQQVTLSCSPISGHRSVSWYQQTPGQGLQFLFEYFSETQRNKGNFPGRFSGRQFSNSRSEMNVSTLELGDSALYLCASSNRIRTGPTDTQYFGPGTRLTVL.

This chain links TRBV3-1 with TRBJ2-7; perhaps TRBD1 as D (5 bases). Germline assignment: CDR1 LGHDT and CDR2 YNNKEL (reference sequence). V was trimmed by 0 bases and J by 3 bases, leaving 12 bases between them. CDR3 length equals 15 residues. CDR3 protein: CASSQDRRGSYEQYF. DNA for the CDR3: TGTGCCAGCAGCCAAGATCGTAGGGGTAGCTACGAGCAGTACTTC.

There are a few counts of this clonotype. The rearrangement uses TRBV12-3 or TRBV12-4 and TRBJ2-1, with D uncertain. V was clipped by 6 bases and J by 9 bases, with 18 bases between them. This CDR3 has 14 residues. CDR3 bases: TGTGCCAGCAGCCCGACATGGGTGAGAAGTGAGCAGTTCTTC. It is translated as CASSPTWVRSEQFF.

The CDR3 sequence is CASSSLGVWGSSYEQYV. The CDR3 nucleotides are TGTGCCAGCAGTTCCTTAGGGGTCTGGGGTTCGTCTTACGAGCAGTACGTC. The chain combines TRBV28 with TRBJ2-7; D is possibly TRBD1 (5 bases). The CDR3 contains 17 residues. The germline V and J ends were trimmed by 4 bases and 4 bases, with 23 bases remaining between them. Germline lookup yields CDR1 MDHEN and CDR2 SYDVKM.

V usage is TRBV3-1 and J usage is TRBJ2-5; D possibly corresponds to TRBD2 (5 bases). The germline CDR1 and CDR2 sequences are LGHDT and YNNKEL (reference sequence). V gave up 0 bases and J gave up 11 bases, with 16 bases separating them. The length of the CDR3 is 14 residues. The CDR3 bases are TGTGCCAGCAGCCAAGAGGGAGCGGACCGTCAACAGTACTTC. Its protein product is CASSQEGADRQQYF.

This chain links TRBV18 with TRBJ2-7; D is perhaps TRBD1 (5 bases). In germline, CDR1 is KGHSH, CDR2 LQKENI. The CDR3 covers 14 residues. Trimming cost V 6 bases and J 0 bases, with 12 bases left between them. CDR3 sequence: CASSLAGYSYEQYF. The CDR3 region has the DNA TGTGCCAGCTCCCTCGCAGGGTACTCCTACGAGCAGTACTTC.

There are a few counts of this clonotype. This chain joins TRBV10-3 and TRBJ2-1; 9 bases are shared with TRBD1. Germline assignment: CDR1 ENHRY and CDR2 SYGVKD. The CDR3 sequence is 15 residues long. The J segment lost 6 bases and the V segment lost 7 bases, leaving 10 bases of the junction unmatched. The CDR3 DNA reads TGTGCCATCACCAACTCGGACAGGGGATCCAATGAGCAGTTCTTC. It specifies CAITNSDRGSNEQFF.

In this sample, this clonotype turned up a few times. The CDR3 spells CAISERKLTGELFF. The CDR3 DNA follows: TGTGCCATCAGTGAAAGGAAACTCACCGGGGAGCTGTTTTTT. The V gene is TRBV10-3, the J gene TRBJ2-2, with no clear D. V gave up 3 bases and J gave up 4 bases, with 9 bases separating them. This CDR3 is built from 14 residues. Germline lookup yields CDR1 ENHRY and CDR2 SYGVKD.